The clone carrying this T cell receptor (beta chain) occurred once. Its specificity is not known. Generated by immunoSEQ multiplex PCR, the TCRdb table keeps only in-frame clones and is missing some. Of tens of thousands of clones listed, 81% were seen once; the top ten hold 16%. Relapse was seen in all patients after autologous stem cell transplantation, and brentuximab vedotin exposure was variable. When best responses were assessed, they were complete response, partial response or progressive disease. This sample stems from a study of PD-1 blockade in classical Hodgkin lymphoma. Study-level findings and limits: Causes of the repertoire differences remain undefined, possibly disease activity or prior therapy. Newly diagnosed patients reportedly trailed healthy donors in baseline TCR diversity. Complete responders showed a baseline diversity that resembled the diversity of newly diagnosed patients.

Per the germline V gene, CDR1 is SGHVS and CDR2 is FNYEAQ. V was shortened by 0 bases and J by 8 bases, with 19 bases between the two germline ends. This CDR3 region has 16 residues. Sample: peripheral blood mononuclear cells (PBMCs), taken at baseline. V and J are TRBV7-6 and TRBJ1-2; D perhaps matches TRBD1 (5 bases). The receptor was isolated from a human donor with classical Hodgkin lymphoma. The CDR3 sequence is CASSLASPGQGGGYTF. In DNA, the CDR3 is TGTGCCAGCAGCTTAGCGTCCCCCGGGCAGGGCGGGGGCTACACCTTC.